These 19 T cell receptor delta chains share one sample of origin, sequenced in a study of gamma-delta T cells after stem cell transplantation. TCRdb reanalysed the RT-PCR reads via CATT. Here the sample spans a few thousand delta-chain clones, less than 25% being singletons. The sample taken for sequencing was gamma-delta T cells. These receptors originate from a human donor. It is not recorded whose cells these are; they may come from a transplant donor.

The rearrangement joins TRDV1 to TRDJ1; 8 nucleotides line up with TRDD2. CDR1 is TSWWSYY and CDR2 is QGS in the germline V gene. The V gene end was trimmed by 4 bases and the J gene end by 1 base; junction bases not matched to a gene: 8. This CDR3 has 16 amino acids. CDR3 region: CALGVLPSILTDKLIF. DNA of the CDR3: TGTGCTCTTGGGGTCCTTCCTAGTATTCTCACCGATAAACTCATCTTT.

To note about this clone: A much larger clone differs from this one at a single base, so this may be a read error. Other DNA sequences in this sample translate to the same CDR3. The chain carries TRDV2 and TRDJ1, with D possibly TRDD3 on 5 matching bases. In germline, CDR1 is GEAIGNYY, CDR2 EKD. V was trimmed by 3 bases and J by 2 bases, leaving 12 bases between them. The CDR3 has 14 amino acids. CDR3 DNA: TGTGCCTGTGACTCCGTACTGGTAACCGATAAACTCATCTTT. Amino acid sequence: CACDSVLVTDKLIF.

About this clone itself: A far larger clone differs by one base, so this is likely a read error. Other DNA sequences in the same sample also yield this CDR3. The chain uses TRDV2 and TRDJ3, with D tentatively TRDD3 (5 bases). This CDR3 has 16 amino acids. The germline gives CDR1 GEAIGNYY, CDR2 EKD. Trimming removed 1 base from V and 5 bases from J, with 11 bases in between. In DNA form, the CDR3 reads TGTGCCTGTGACACTGCTGGGAACGGGGACACCCGACAGATGTTTTTC. Encoded protein: CACDTAGNGDTRQMFF.

As for this clone: Its ends do not fully match the called genes, so a read error is possible. The chain carries TRDV2 and TRDJ1, with 7 bases that match TRDD3. CDR1 and CDR2 from the germline V gene are GEAIGNYY and EKD. The CDR3 loop spans 28 amino acids. CDR3 residues: CACGTVTAIRRPTVVLGPHVGYTDKLIF. CDR3 nucleotide sequence: TGTGCCTGTGGCACCGTTACAGCAATACGGCGACCAACGGTTGTACTGGGGCCCCACGTGGGGTACACCGATAAACTCATCTTT.

By share of the sample, this clone is large. The identical CDR3 is also encoded by other nucleotide sequences in the sample. This chain's CDR3 is CACDTVEGGGYTGSDKLIF. Written as DNA, the CDR3 is TGTGCCTGTGACACTGTAGAAGGTGGGGGATACACCGGGTCCGATAAACTCATCTTT. V gene TRDV2 combines with J gene TRDJ1; 10 nucleotides align to TRDD3. Germline trimming cut 1 base from V and 3 bases from J; bases unmatched to any gene: 16. Germline loops: CDR1 GEAIGNYY, CDR2 EKD. The CDR3 has 19 amino acids.

This clone was recorded a few times. TCRdb's entry gives the protein of a much larger clone, which mismatches this DNA's translation at residue 15, likely from a read error; the protein reported here is translated from the DNA. The chain links TRDV2 to TRDJ1; D may be TRDD3 (5 bases). CDR3 length: 18 residues. The germline gives CDR1 GEAIGNYY, CDR2 EKD. The CDR3 is CACDPLSVADILTDELIF. CDR3 nucleotides: TGTGCCTGTGACCCATTGTCGGTGGCGGATATCCTCACCGATGAACTCATCTTT.

A note on this clone: TCRdb shows a much larger clone's protein in place of this DNA's translation, and the two differ at residue 8, likely through a read error; the protein shown is translated from the DNA. V and J are TRDV2 and TRDJ1; weak D call: TRDD3 (6 bases). CDR1 GEAIGNYY and CDR2 EKD come from the germline V gene. The V gene lost 1 base and the J gene lost 0 bases, with 14 bases spanning the gap. The CDR3 contains 16 residues. CDR3 residues: CACDTLRGENTDKLIF. The CDR3 DNA is TGTGCCTGTGACACTCTCCGGGGGGAGAACACCGATAAACTCATCTTT.

This clone occurred many times. A far larger clone differs by one base, so this is likely a read error. Other DNA variants within this sample encode the same CDR3. The chain carries TRDV2 and TRDJ1; perhaps TRDD3 as D (6 bases). The CDR3 sequence is 17 residues long. Trimming removed 7 bases at V and 0 bases at J, with 23 bases between. Germline V lookup: CDR1 GEAIGNYY, CDR2 EKD. In nucleotides, the CDR3 is TGTGCCTGCGATCCTCTCACTGGGAAGAATTACACCGATAAACTCATCTTT. The encoded protein is CACDPLTGKNYTDKLIF.

In this sample, this clone is medium-sized. Other DNA sequences in the same sample also yield this CDR3. The CDR3 protein is CACDTPGPSPSWDTRQMFF. CDR3 coding DNA: TGTGCCTGTGACACCCCGGGTCCTAGCCCGTCCTGGGACACCCGACAGATGTTTTTC. The genes are TRDV2 and TRDJ3, with D possibly being TRDD2 (5 bases). Per the germline V gene, CDR1 is GEAIGNYY and CDR2 is EKD. Between the trimmed V and J ends, which lost 0 bases and 1 base, there was a span of 15 bases. The CDR3 has 19 amino acids.

Only a few counts were recorded for this clone. V and J are TRDV1 and TRDJ1, with TRDD2 matching 8 bases. This CDR3 has 17 residues. V dropped 4 bases and J dropped 4; count of bases not matched to a gene: 14. The germline gives CDR1 TSWWSYY, CDR2 QGS. Here the CDR3 DNA reads TGTGCTCTTGGGGGGGCCTTCCTAAGGAGGCGGGTCGATAAACTCATCTTT. Amino acids: CALGGAFLRRRVDKLIF.

To note about this clone: TCRdb attributes to this sequence the protein of a much larger clone, which differs from the DNA translation at residue 8; a read error is likely, and the protein displayed is translated from the DNA. The CDR3 nucleotides are TGTGCCTGTGACACGGTAATATGCGTGGGAACCGATAAACTCATCTTT. It yields the protein CACDTVICVGTDKLIF. The chain carries TRDV2 and TRDJ1; D unclear. The V gene's germline CDR1 is GEAIGNYY and CDR2 EKD. The CDR3 sequence is 16 residues long. V lost 1 base to trimming and J lost 2 bases, with 16 bases between them.

Worth noting for this clone: This likely stems from a read error, as it lies one base from a far larger clone. The same CDR3 is also encoded by other DNA sequences in this sample. V gene TRDV2 combines with J gene TRDJ1; D is ambiguous. The CDR3 is 15 amino acids. Per the germline V gene, CDR1 is GEAIGNYY and CDR2 is EKD. The CDR3 sequence: CACDTVVPNTDKLIF. The CDR3 region has the DNA TGTGCCTGTGACACCGTCGTTCCCAACACCGATAAGCTCATCTTT.

In its sample, this clone is medium-sized (0.01 to 0.1%). This rearrangement joins TRDV2 to TRDJ3; 9 nucleotides line up with TRDD3. The CDR3 contains 19 residues. Germline CDR1 is GEAIGNYY and CDR2 is EKD. V gave up 0 bases and J gave up 2 bases; unmatched junction bases: 7. The DNA for the CDR3 is TGTGCCTGTGACACCGCGGGGGGGATACTCCCCTGGGACACCCGACAGATGTTTTTC. As protein: CACDTAGGILPWDTRQMFF.

This clone has a handful of counts. V is TRDV3 and J is TRDJ1; tentatively, D is TRDD2 or TRDD3 (7 bases each). The CDR3 is 20 amino acids. Germline CDR1 is TVYSNPD and CDR2 is GDNSRS (reference sequence). The ends were cut back, 4 bases at V and 0 bases at J, with 33 bases in the middle. CDR3 nucleotide sequence: TGTGCCTCCCTATTCCTACGTTATGCTGGGGGCCCCGGGTACACCGATAAACTCATCTTT. This sequence encodes CASLFLRYAGGPGYTDKLIF.

This clone was detected only a few times. This likely traces to a read error, being one base from a far larger clone. The J gene is TRDJ1, the V gene TRDV2; 7 bases match TRDD3. The trim removed 3 bases at V and 2 bases at J, leaving 11 bases unmatched. Germline V gives CDR1 GEAIGNYY, CDR2 EKD. The CDR3 is made up of 16 amino acids. CDR3 loop: CACDSLGPRGTDKLIF. DNA for the CDR3: TGTGCCTGTGACTCACTGGGGCCTCGGGGAACCGATAAACTCATCTTT.

This clone rates as medium-sized. This sequence joins TRDV2 and TRDJ1; TRDD3 agrees at 7 bases. The CDR3 covers 16 residues. Germline-derived CDR1 and CDR2 are GEAIGNYY and EKD. Trimming took 1 base from V and 2 from J; bases not matched to a gene: 9. DNA of the CDR3: TGTGCCTGTGACACGGTTGGGGGACGCGGTACCGATAAACTCATCTTT. This codes for CACDTVGGRGTDKLIF.

On this clone itself: This may arise from a read error, as a much more abundant clone is one base away. This same CDR3 is encoded by further DNA sequences in the sample. The rearrangement joins TRDV2 to TRDJ1; D gene uncertain. With 3 bases removed from V and 0 bases from J, the gap between germline ends came to 16 bases. This CDR3 has 16 residues. Germline V gene data show CDR1 as GEAIGNYY and CDR2 as EKD. Written as DNA, the CDR3 is TGTGCCTGTGACCCCTTAGGCGCTCCGTACACCGATAAACTCATCTTT. Its protein product is CACDPLGAPYTDKLIF.

This clone is medium-sized (0.01 to 0.1%) in the sample. V usage is TRDV2 and J usage is TRDJ1; TRDD3 agrees at 10 bases. The CDR3 consists of 19 residues. J lost 0 bases, V lost 3 bases, and 15 bases had no gene match. The germline gives CDR1 GEAIGNYY, CDR2 EKD. CDR3 coding DNA: TGTGCCTGTGACCCCCTATCGGTACTGGGGGATGGGTACACCGATAAACTCATCTTT. This codes for CACDPLSVLGDGYTDKLIF.

A note on this clone: A much larger clone lies one base from this, so it may be a read error. The genes are TRDV1 and TRDJ1; D might be TRDD3 (5 bases). Germline CDR1 is TSWWSYY and CDR2 is QGS. The CDR3 has 16 amino acids. Trimming pared 0 bases from V and 1 base from J, leaving 12 bases between. DNA for the CDR3: TGTGCTCTTGGGGAACTGGTCCGGGGGCTCACCGATAAACTCATCTTT. This gives the protein CALGELVRGLTDKLIF.